These 27 T cell receptor beta chains were sequenced from one sample in a study of neurological immune-mediated disorders (dated by TCRdb to between 2018 and 2020). The library was prepared using 5' RACE. TCRdb shows the sequencer as Illumina HiSeq 2500. In-frame beta chains were kept once TCRdb had trimmed the public reads at Q25 with fastp and called clones with MiXCR. Every entry covers one CDR3 protein and lists the most common genes and DNA from its rows. The sample table holds around 37,000 distinct CDR3 sequences, of which over 12% were seen once. Jointly, the top ten make up 20% to 30% of the sample. The sequencing sample was made of PBMCs. These TCRs come from a woman in her forties or fifties with HTLV-1-associated myelopathy (HAM/TSP).

This clonotype showed up many times. The V and J genes are TRBV7-2 and TRBJ1-4; D not resolved. V gave up 1 base and J gave up 8 bases, with 8 bases separating them. The CDR3 runs 13 residues. Per the germline V gene, CDR1 is SGHTA and CDR2 is FQGNSA. The CDR3 DNA reads TGTGCCAGCAGCTTAGTAGCTTGGGAAAAACTGTTTTTT. This gives the protein CASSLVAWEKLFF.

This clonotype was detected many times. The chain couples TRBV7-2 to TRBJ2-7, with D perhaps matching TRBD1 or TRBD2 (5 bases each). The ends were cut back, 5 bases at V and 4 bases at J, with 18 bases in the middle. Germline-derived CDR1 and CDR2 are SGHTA and FQGNSA. The CDR3 is 15 residues long. CDR3 in amino acids: CASSPLGGPSYEQYF. The DNA of the CDR3 is TGTGCCAGCAGCCCCCTTGGGGGACCTTCTTACGAGCAGTACTTC.

This clonotype was counted many times. The chain has TRBV12-3 or TRBV12-4 and TRBJ2-5; tentative D call: TRBD2 (6 bases). The V and J ends lost 5 bases and 1 base respectively, with 11 bases between them. The CDR3 is 14 residues long. The CDR3 protein is CASSPGLLQETQYF. The CDR3 region has the DNA TGTGCCAGCAGTCCCGGACTACTCCAAGAGACCCAGTACTTC.

Of note for this clonotype: A much larger clonotype is one base distant, so this may be a read error. V is TRBV9 and J is TRBJ2-3, with a possible D match to TRBD2 (5 bases). The CDR3 is made up of 13 amino acids. Germline lookup yields CDR1 SGDLS and CDR2 YYNGEE. Trimming took off 3 bases at V and 3 bases at J, with 8 bases between the two ends. The CDR3 DNA is TGTGCCAGCAGCGGCACGGGGACAGATACGCAGTATTTT. Residues: CASSGTGTDTQYF.

As for this clonotype: A clone one base away is much larger, so this may be a read error. V usage is TRBV6-2 or TRBV6-3 and J usage is TRBJ1-1; D is ambiguous. Germline V lookup: CDR1 MNHEY, CDR2 SVGEGT. The germline V and J ends were trimmed by 1 base and 0 bases, with 9 bases remaining between them. The length of the CDR3 is 15 residues. Here the CDR3 DNA reads TGTGCCAGCAGTTACTGTCCTATCCTGAACACTGAAGCTTTCTTT. Protein sequence: CASSYCPILNTEAFF.

As regards this clonotype: Here the CDR3 omits its conserved ending phenylalanine or tryptophan, so a read error is the likely source. This chain joins TRBV28 and TRBJ2-1; 11 bases are a match to TRBD2. CDR1 MDHEN and CDR2 SYDVKM come from the germline V gene. This CDR3 region has 14 residues. The CDR3 loop reads CVSSRGTSGYEQFL. The DNA for the CDR3 is TGTGTCAGCAGCAGAGGGACTAGCGGCTACGAGCAGTTCTTA.

This clonotype occurred many times. This rearrangement joins TRBV4-3 to TRBJ2-3; D call uncertain. V lost 1 base and J 1 base, leaving 6 bases between the germline ends. Germline CDR1 and CDR2: LGHNA and YSLEER. This CDR3 contains 14 residues. The CDR3 DNA reads TGCGCCAGCAGCCAAGGCGGCGGCACAGATACGCAGTATTTT. Translation gives CASSQGGGTDTQYF.

This clonotype has a count of ten or more. V and J are TRBV9 and TRBJ2-5; possible D gene TRBD2, 6 bases. This CDR3 region has 15 residues. Trimming stripped 2 bases from V and 5 bases from J, with 16 bases between. The germline gives CDR1 SGDLS, CDR2 YYNGEE. CDR3 sequence reads: CASSVSGVATETQYF. The CDR3 DNA reads as TGTGCCAGCAGCGTCTCGGGAGTGGCTACCGAGACCCAGTACTTC.

The chain uses TRBV7-2 and TRBJ1-1; 9 bases line up with TRBD1. This CDR3 region has 16 residues. The ends lost 4 bases at V and 2 bases at J; junction bases unmatched: 8. Germline V gene data show CDR1 as SGHTA and CDR2 as FQGNSA. CDR3 sequence: CTSSWGPGQGNTEAFF. Written as DNA, the CDR3 is TGTACCAGCAGCTGGGGTCCGGGACAGGGTAACACTGAAGCTTTCTTT.

This clonotype was observed at least ten times. The V call is TRBV7-9, the J call TRBJ1-2; a possible D gene is TRBD1 (5 bases). Trimming removed 5 bases from V and 8 bases from J, with 18 bases in between. Germline V gives CDR1 SEHNR, CDR2 FQNEAQ (reference sequence). CDR3 length: 14 amino acids. The CDR3, as DNA: TGTGCCAGCAGCACAAACGGGGGACTCGGAGGCTACACCTTC. Protein sequence: CASSTNGGLGGYTF.

Ten or more counts support this clonotype. The DNA of the CDR3 is TGCAGTGCTAGTCCAGGGACAGGGAGCTACGAGCAGTACTTC. Translation gives CSASPGTGSYEQYF. The V gene is TRBV20-1, the J gene TRBJ2-7; 9 bases align to TRBD1. The germline V gene encodes CDR1 DFQATT and CDR2 SNEGSKA (reference sequence). V lost 3 bases, J lost 3 bases, and 6 bases stayed unmatched. The CDR3 is 14 amino acids.

The table lists this clonotype with many counts. This chain connects TRBV5-6 to TRBJ2-5; the match to TRBD1 covers 7 bases. There are 13 residues in the CDR3. Losses at the gene ends were 4 bases for V and 5 bases for J; bases not matched to a gene: 5. Germline values: CDR1 SGHDT, CDR2 YYEEEE. DNA for the CDR3: TGTGCCAGCAGCCAGGGGGTGGCGGAGACCCAGTACTTC. It is translated as CASSQGVAETQYF.

This clonotype was detected ten times or more. The rearrangement links TRBV27 to TRBJ1-3; 7 bases fit TRBD1. Germline V gene lookup returns CDR1 MNHEY and CDR2 SMNVEV (reference sequence). The CDR3 runs 16 residues. Germline trimming cut 0 bases from V and 2 bases from J; bases unmatched to any gene: 4. CDR3 DNA sequence: TGTGCCAGCAGTTTATCCCCGACAGGGACTGGAAACACCATATATTTT. Translation: CASSLSPTGTGNTIYF.

Ten or more counts support this clonotype. The chain carries TRBV12-3 or TRBV12-4 and TRBJ1-5; D may be TRBD1 (5 bases). The V end lost 6 bases, the J end lost 1 base, and 16 bases lay between the germline ends. There are 16 residues in the CDR3. CDR3: CASRAGPTGSNQPQHF. DNA of the CDR3: TGTGCCAGCAGGGCAGGGCCCACGGGGAGCAATCAGCCCCAGCATTTT.

This clonotype was counted many times. The chain links TRBV7-2 to TRBJ1-5; TRBD1 agrees at 12 bases. V shed 4 bases and J 7 bases; nucleotides not matched to a gene: 5. Germline CDR1 reads SGHTA; CDR2 reads FQGNSA. The CDR3 is made up of 15 amino acids. DNA of the CDR3: TGTGCCAGCAGCTCAAGGGGGACAGGGGGCCAGCCCCAGCATTTT. This encodes CASSSRGTGGQPQHF.

This clonotype was counted many times. The V and J genes are TRBV7-9 and TRBJ1-1; no definite D call. Between the trimmed V and J ends, which lost 5 bases and 4 bases, there was a span of 14 bases. The CDR3 has 14 residues. CDR1 is SEHNR, CDR2 FQNEAQ, per germline (reference sequence). The CDR3 sequence: CASSPPWDSTEAFF. In DNA form, the CDR3 reads TGTGCCAGCAGCCCCCCATGGGATAGCACTGAAGCTTTCTTT. The full variable domain, rest sourced from reference TRBV7-9 and TRBJ1-1, is DTGVSQNPRHKITKRGQNVTFRCDPISEHNRLYWYRQTLGQGPEFLTYFQNEAQLEKSRLLSDRFSAERPKGSFSTLEIQRTEQGDSAMYLCASSPPWDSTEAFFGQGTRLTVV.

This clonotype was counted ten times or more. This chain joins TRBV19 and TRBJ1-5; D gene uncertain. The CDR3 has 14 amino acids. Germline loops: CDR1 LNHDA, CDR2 SQIVND (reference sequence). V lost 3 bases, J lost 1 base, and 7 bases lay in between. Here the CDR3 DNA reads TGTGCCAGTAGTATGTGGGCGAGCAATCAGCCCCAGCATTTT. Encoded protein: CASSMWASNQPQHF.

The table lists this clonotype with many counts. The chain links TRBV7-2 to TRBJ1-1, with D unclear. Germline CDR1 and CDR2: SGHTA and FQGNSA. Trimming took off 8 bases at V and 2 bases at J, with 12 bases between the two ends. This CDR3 spans 13 amino acids. CDR3: CASEQGFNTEAFF. The CDR3 DNA is TGTGCCAGCGAACAAGGGTTTAACACTGAAGCTTTCTTT.

This clonotype was counted between two and nine times. The V call is TRBV4-2, the J call TRBJ1-1; D may be TRBD1 (5 bases). The CDR3 is made up of 15 amino acids. The V end was cut by 0 bases, the J end by 4 bases, with 12 bases between. Germline V CDR1 and CDR2: LGHNA, YNFKEQ. The CDR3 sequence is CASSQEHGGSTEAFF. CDR3 DNA: TGTGCCAGCAGCCAAGAACACGGGGGTTCCACTGAAGCTTTCTTT.

This clonotype was seen at least ten times. The rearrangement uses TRBV7-6 and TRBJ2-7, with 7 nucleotides matching TRBD2. Germline CDR1 SGHVS, CDR2 FNYEAQ. Trimming cost V 1 base and J 7 bases; bases outside gene matches: 4. The CDR3 extends over 13 amino acids. CDR3 sequence: CASSLGGGREQYV. The CDR3 region has the DNA TGTGCCAGCAGCTTAGGGGGGGGGAGGGAGCAGTACGTC.

This clonotype has a count of ten or more. The rearrangement joins TRBV20-1 to TRBJ2-3; 10 bases line up with TRBD2. Trimming removed 2 bases from V and 8 bases from J; junction bases left unmatched: 7. The CDR3 sequence is 14 residues long. Looked up from germline, CDR1 is DFQATT and CDR2 is SNEGSKA (reference sequence). DNA for the CDR3: TGCAGTGCTAGATCTAGCGGGGGTTACGGTACGCAGTATTTT. It yields the protein CSARSSGGYGTQYF.

This clonotype was observed at least ten times. The rearrangement joins TRBV20-1 to TRBJ2-5; weak D call: TRBD2 (7 bases). The CDR3 length is 12 residues. Germline CDR1 reads DFQATT; CDR2 reads SNEGSKA (reference sequence). With 3 bases removed from V and 14 bases from J, the gap between germline ends came to 19 bases. The CDR3 sequence is CSARPAGATLYF. CDR3 nucleotides: TGCAGTGCTAGGCCCGCGGGGGCAACCCTCTACTTC.

This clonotype has a single count. V usage is TRBV6-5 and J usage is TRBJ2-7; D possibly corresponds to TRBD2 (6 bases). The CDR3 contains 14 residues. Germline V gives CDR1 MNHEY, CDR2 SVGAGI. Trimming took 3 bases from V and 5 from J, leaving 14 bases between them. The CDR3 loop reads CASSYGGEANEQYF. DNA for the CDR3: TGTGCCAGCAGTTATGGCGGGGAGGCGAACGAGCAGTACTTC.

The chain uses TRBV27 and TRBJ2-1, with 9 bases lining up with TRBD1. Germline V gene sequence: CDR1 MNHEY, CDR2 SMNVEV (reference sequence). V gave up 8 bases and J gave up 6 bases; unmatched junction bases: 5. This CDR3 spans 13 amino acids. CDR3 DNA sequence: TGTGCCAGCTTTGGACAGGGGATCAATGAGCAGTTCTTC. Protein: CASFGQGINEQFF.

This clonotype appeared many times. The V call is TRBV7-2, the J call TRBJ2-1; perhaps TRBD2 as D (6 bases). The ends were cut back, 3 bases at V and 11 bases at J, with 11 bases in the middle. Germline loops: CDR1 SGHTA, CDR2 FQGNSA. CDR3 length: 12 residues. The DNA of the CDR3 is TGTGCCAGCAGCTTGGCGGGGAGGCAGCAGTTCTTC. Its translation: CASSLAGRQQFF. The full variable domain, in which reference TRBV7-2 and TRBJ2-1 provide the parts outside the CDR3, is GAGVSQSPSNKVTEKGKDVELRCDPISGHTALYWYRQSLGQGLEFLIYFQGNSAPDKSGLPSDRFSAERTGGSVSTLTIQRTQQEDSAVYLCASSLAGRQQFFGPGTRLTVL.

The gene calls are TRBV20-1 and TRBJ2-3; a weak D match, TRBD2 (6 bases). The CDR3 loop spans 12 amino acids. V lost 3 bases and J 3 bases, leaving 7 bases between the germline ends. Per germline, CDR1 DFQATT and CDR2 SNEGSKA (reference sequence). The CDR3 reads CSASLATDTQYF. For the CDR3, the DNA is TGCAGTGCTAGTCTAGCGACAGATACGCAGTATTTT.

This clonotype was found many times. The V gene is TRBV10-2, the J gene TRBJ1-1, with 11 bases lining up with TRBD1. Germline values: CDR1 WSHSY, CDR2 SAAADI. V dropped 5 bases and J dropped 4; count of bases not matched to a gene: 6. CDR3 length equals 15 residues. CDR3 bases: TGCGCCAGCAGTATTACCGGGACAGGGGGCACTGAAGCTTTCTTT. This gives the protein CASSITGTGGTEAFF.